This TCR beta chain comes out of a study of beta chain features in type 1 diabetes. General study points: Researchers report that Type 1 diabetes patients had moderately but significantly shorter TCRB CDR3s across all four CD4+ subsets. The study notes PCR might favor shorter templates equally in patients and controls.

Every isolated RNA sample was fully reverse transcribed, so sequencing captured expressed TCRB transcripts. Assay used: immunoSEQ multiplex PCR; TCRdb lists only in-frame clones, some missing. The sample carries some 660,000 clones, more than 12% recorded once. CDR1 and CDR2 (germline): GTSNPN, SVGIG (reference sequence). Trimming removed 2 bases at V and 1 base at J, with 15 bases between. The CDR3 runs to 17 residues. This clone was found a few times. Its antigen is unidentified. The receptor was derived from a man younger than 35 with type 1 diabetes. The chain employs TRBV30 and TRBJ2-6, with D perhaps TRBD2 (5 bases). What was sequenced was naive CD4+ T cells from blood. CDR3 region: CAWSRGIAYSGANVLTF. In DNA form, the CDR3 reads TGTGCCTGGAGTAGAGGGATAGCCTATTCTGGGGCCAACGTCCTGACTTTC.